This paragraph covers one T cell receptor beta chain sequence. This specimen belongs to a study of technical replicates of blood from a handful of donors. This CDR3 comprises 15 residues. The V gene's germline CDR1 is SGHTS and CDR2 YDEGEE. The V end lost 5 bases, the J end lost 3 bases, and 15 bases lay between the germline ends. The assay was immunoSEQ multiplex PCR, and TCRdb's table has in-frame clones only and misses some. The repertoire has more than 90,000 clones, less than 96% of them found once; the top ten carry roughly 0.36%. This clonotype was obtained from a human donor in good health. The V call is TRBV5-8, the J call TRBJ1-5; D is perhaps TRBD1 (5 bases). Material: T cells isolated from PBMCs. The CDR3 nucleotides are TGTGCCAGCAGTCCAAGCGACAGTTTCAATCAGCCCCAGCATTTT. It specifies CASSPSDSFNQPQHF.